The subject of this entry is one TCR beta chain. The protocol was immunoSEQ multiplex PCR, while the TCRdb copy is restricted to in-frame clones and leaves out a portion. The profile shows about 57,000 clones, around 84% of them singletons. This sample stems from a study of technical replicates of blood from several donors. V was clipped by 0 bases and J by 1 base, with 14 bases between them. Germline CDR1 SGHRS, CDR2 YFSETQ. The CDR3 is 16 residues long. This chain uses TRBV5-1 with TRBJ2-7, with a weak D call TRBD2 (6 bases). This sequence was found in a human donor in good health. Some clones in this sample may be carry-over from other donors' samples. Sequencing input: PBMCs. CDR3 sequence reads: CASSLGRGGVSYEQYF. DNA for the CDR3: TGCGCCAGCAGCTTGGGGAGGGGCGGGGTGTCCTACGAGCAGTACTTC.